This TCR beta chain originates from a study of T cell changes during pregnancy in multiple sclerosis. V lost 4 bases and J lost 9; bases outside the gene matches: 19. The CDR3 length is 16 residues. Germline V gives CDR1 SGHTS, CDR2 YDEGEE. Using immunoSEQ multiplex PCR, the repertoire was profiled, and TCRdb retains in-frame clones only, with some absent. This sample has 60,000 to 85,000 clones, with roughly nine tenths found just once. The sequenced sample was peripheral blood, obtained in the second trimester of pregnancy. This clonotype originated in a female donor with multiple sclerosis, enrolled in a pregnancy study. The rearrangement uses TRBV5-8 and TRBJ2-7, with 7 bases that match TRBD1. For the CDR3, the DNA is TGTGCCAGCAGCCCGGGGTTGGGACAGTCCTACGAGCGGCAGTACTTC. Its protein is CASSPGLGQSYERQYF.